This TCR beta chain comes out of a study of OX40 agonist ivuxolimab in advanced cancers. Context from the whole study: Ivuxolimab was a fully human IgG2 agonistic monoclonal antibody targeting the costimulatory receptor OX40 (CD134). A male proportion of roughly 80% and a mean age of 60 years, ranging from about 20 to 80, were recorded for the dose-escalation cohort. Partial responses occurred in three dose-escalation patients: two with cutaneous melanoma and one with hepatocellular carcinoma. The point of sequencing TCRbeta in the periphery was to test whether ivuxolimab changed TCR sequence diversity and drove clonal T-cell expansion. Intravenous ivuxolimab was administered to patients every 2 weeks at six dose levels: 0.01, 0.1, 0.3, 1.5, 3 and 10 mg/kg. Prior anti-PD-1, anti-PD-L1 or anti-CTLA-4 therapy was permitted, and checkpoint inhibitors had been received by about 44% of dose-escalation patients. The monotherapy dose-escalation portion (N of about 50 patients) of the phase I ivuxolimab trial is reported in the paper. Of the approximately 53 patients in dose escalation, 19 had hepatocellular carcinoma, approximately 15 had melanoma, 9 had renal cell carcinoma and 9 had head and neck cancer. The full study reports these points: Low levels of normalized T-cell clonal expansion were also seen in some nonresponding patients. On average, CD8+ T cells showed more expanded clones than CD4+ T cells after ivuxolimab. In the 0.1-3.0 mg/kg groups, partial responders had among the lowest normalized peripheral clonal expansion, particularly in CD8+ T cells. At doses of 0.1 to 3.0 mg/kg, clonal expansion of both CD4+ and CD8+ blood T cells was observed from baseline to week 6. The antigen specificity of the peripheral T cells that underwent clonal expansion was not determined.

The trial excluded patients who had a history of autoimmune disease or were on systemic immunosuppression. Peripheral blood for TCR sequencing was drawn from every dose cohort at baseline, at cycle 4 day 1 and at cycle 7 day 1. Samples came from an open-label, multicenter, first-in-human phase I dose-escalation trial of ivuxolimab. Adults with locally advanced or metastatic head and neck squamous cell, hepatocellular, melanoma or renal cell carcinoma were enrolled in the trial. CD4+ and CD8+ T cells were sorted separately from peripheral blood before TCR sequencing. For sequencing of the TCRbeta CDR3 region, genomic DNA was extracted from the sorted cells. The immunoSEQ Assay was used for sequencing of TCRbeta CDR3 regions. The table was pulled from immuneACCESS by TCRdb, which kept in-frame rearrangements only. Such tables lose some clones; where checked, under half of the loss comes from unresolved V genes, and the rest has no known cause. Counted in this sample were about 75,000 clones; more than 90% of them appeared once. The ten largest clonotypes hold roughly 0.38% of the sample.

Of note for this clone: Its specific antigen is unknown. Base qualities were left out, and no much larger clone turns up one base away.

Relative to germline, V is 7 bases shorter and J is 8 bases shorter, with 20 bases between their ends. In the germline V gene, CDR1 corresponds to MNHEY and CDR2 to SVGAGI. Its CDR3 holds 14 amino acids, cysteine through phenylalanine. The read is trimmed to its CDR3 DNA, 42 bases read in frame from base 1. Recombination linked TRBV6-5 to TRBJ2-5, and possibly TRBD1, on 5 matching bases. Sample: CD4+ or CD8+ T cells sorted from blood, taken in a trial of the OX40 agonist ivuxolimab. The sequence came from an adult with an advanced solid tumor such as melanoma, head and neck, liver or kidney cancer. CDR3 loop: CASTLMGQMSTQYF. The base sequence is TGTGCCAGCACCCTCATGGGGCAGATGAGTACCCAGTACTTC.